A single sample gave rise to the 21 T cell receptor beta chains below, sequenced in a study of identical twins. MiXCR was run by TCRdb on the 5' RACE reads, yielding one entry per CDR3 protein. The table has about 900,000 distinct CDR3 sequences, approximately 13% seen once. This sample was also put to use in a study of yellow fever vaccine responses in identical twins.

Material for sequencing was PBMCs. Receptors were obtained from a woman under 30 in good health.

The table lists this clonotype with a few counts. This chain connects TRBV5-1 to TRBJ1-1, with no clear D. CDR1 is SGHRS and CDR2 is YFSETQ in the germline V gene. This CDR3 is 13 amino acids long. With 5 bases removed from V and 4 bases from J, the gap between germline ends came to 12 bases. CDR3 protein: CASSSANFTEAFF. The CDR3, as DNA: TGCGCCAGCAGTTCTGCTAACTTCACTGAAGCTTTCTTT.

This clonotype was picked up a small number of times. The V and J genes are TRBV3-1 and TRBJ2-5; tentatively, D is TRBD2 (6 bases). The CDR3 is made up of 15 amino acids. Trimming pared 4 bases from V and 7 bases from J, leaving 19 bases between. Looked up from germline, CDR1 is LGHDT and CDR2 is YNNKEL (reference sequence). CDR3 nucleotides: TGTGCCAGCAGCCCGGGACTGGGGAGATCGGGGACCCAGTACTTC. It is translated as CASSPGLGRSGTQYF.

The rearrangement joins TRBV6-2 or TRBV6-3 to TRBJ1-1; TRBD1 agrees at 9 bases. Per germline, CDR1 MNHEY and CDR2 SVGEGT. The V segment lost 2 bases and the J segment 6 bases; nucleotides outside the gene matches: 4. This CDR3 has 14 amino acids. The CDR3 is CASSYGTGGAEAFF. The CDR3 region has the DNA TGTGCCAGCAGTTACGGTACAGGGGGCGCTGAAGCTTTCTTT.

Concerning this clonotype itself: The junction departs from the called germline gene at one end, perhaps through a read error. The chain employs TRBV6-1 and TRBJ1-2; D is possibly TRBD1 (6 bases). The CDR3 is 13 amino acids. Germline V gene data show CDR1 as MNHNS and CDR2 as SASEGT. The CDR3 sequence is CTSSALRGFGYTF. In nucleotides, the CDR3 is TGTACCAGCAGCGCTCTCAGGGGTTTTGGCTACACCTTC.

DNA for the CDR3: TGTGCCAGCAGCTTAGCGGGGGGACTAGCGGGAGCCGTTTCCCGCACAGATACGCAGTATTTT. Translated, it gives CASSLAGGLAGAVSRTDTQYF. This chain links TRBV7-2 with TRBJ2-3; 14 bases fit TRBD2. The CDR3 consists of 21 residues. Germline V CDR1 and CDR2: SGHTA, FQGNSA. Trimming took 0 bases from V and 1 from J; bases not matched to a gene: 12.

The V and J genes are TRBV6-5 and TRBJ1-6, with 10 positions matching TRBD1. CDR1 is MNHEY, CDR2 SVGAGI, per germline. The CDR3 covers 19 residues. J gave up 3 bases and V 0 bases, and 8 bases lay outside the gene matches. The CDR3 sequence is CASSYSWGQGIIYNSPLHF. For the CDR3, the DNA is TGTGCCAGCAGTTACTCGTGGGGACAGGGGATCATCTATAATTCACCCCTCCACTTT.

The chain is built from TRBV4-1 and TRBJ2-1, with 13 bases lining up with TRBD2. Losses at the gene ends were 6 bases for V and 3 bases for J; bases not matched to a gene: 5. The CDR3 sequence is 16 residues long. Germline CDR1 reads MGHRA; CDR2 reads YSYEKL. The CDR3 sequence is CASRPTSGGNYNEQFF. CDR3 nucleotides: TGCGCCAGCAGACCGACTAGCGGGGGGAACTACAATGAGCAGTTCTTC.

This clonotype was seen at least ten times. The gene calls are TRBV12-3 or TRBV12-4 and TRBJ2-4; D is perhaps TRBD1 or TRBD2 (5 bases each). The CDR3 spans 16 residues. V was trimmed by 1 base and J by 0 bases, leaving 10 bases between them. The CDR3 sequence is CASSLGGVLAKNIQYF. CDR3 nucleotides: TGTGCCAGCAGTTTAGGAGGGGTCCTAGCCAAAAACATTCAGTACTTC.

The chain is built from TRBV4-1 and TRBJ2-7; 9 bases match TRBD1. Trimming took 0 bases from V and 3 from J; bases not matched to a gene: 3. This CDR3 has 15 residues. Germline V gives CDR1 MGHRA, CDR2 YSYEKL. The CDR3 region is CASSQDRTGDYEQYV. CDR3 in DNA: TGCGCCAGCAGCCAAGACCGGACAGGGGACTACGAGCAGTACGTC.

The J gene is TRBJ1-5, the V gene TRBV4-1, with TRBD1 matching 8 bases. The germline CDR1 and CDR2 sequences are MGHRA and YSYEKL. The CDR3 sequence is 16 residues long. V lost 1 base to trimming and J lost 6 bases; unmatched junction nucleotides: 8. CDR3 amino acids: CASSQGQGASRQPQHF. As DNA, the CDR3 is TGCGCCAGCAGCCAAGGGCAGGGGGCCAGTCGTCAGCCCCAGCATTTT.

The chain uses TRBV7-9 and TRBJ2-5; D is uncertain. CDR3 length: 14 amino acids. Trimming took off 1 base at V and 6 bases at J, with 12 bases between the two ends. The germline V gene encodes CDR1 SEHNR and CDR2 FQNEAQ (reference sequence). CDR3 nucleotide sequence: TGTGCCAGCAGCTTAGATGGGTCTTCAAAGACCCAGTACTTC. This codes for CASSLDGSSKTQYF.

This clonotype appeared a few times. V usage is TRBV9 and J usage is TRBJ2-1; 10 nucleotides line up with TRBD2. The CDR3 covers 15 residues. CDR1 and CDR2 (germline): SGDLS, YYNGEE. V was clipped by 4 bases and J by 3 bases; unmatched bases: 4. This CDR3 reads CASSPSGSNYNEQFF. The CDR3, as DNA: TGTGCCAGCAGCCCTAGCGGGAGCAACTACAATGAGCAGTTCTTC. The full variable domain, its missing parts supplied by reference TRBV9 and TRBJ2-1, is DSGVTQTPKHLITATGQRVTLRCSPRSGDLSVYWYQQSLDQGLQFLIQYYNGEERAKGNILERFSAQQFPDLHSELNLSSLELGDSALYFCASSPSGSNYNEQFFGPGTRLTVL.

The sample holds a few counts of this clonotype. The V and J genes are TRBV25-1 and TRBJ2-1; D unresolved. V lost 11 bases to trimming and J lost 0 bases, with 17 bases between them. The CDR3 has 15 amino acids. The germline V gene has CDR1 MGHDK and CDR2 SYGVNS. The DNA for the CDR3 is TGTGCCTCCAAACCCCGGGCGAGCTCCTACAATGAGCAGTTCTTC. Amino acid sequence: CASKPRASSYNEQFF.

This clonotype turned up a few times. The chain recombines TRBV29-1 with TRBJ1-1; tentative D call: TRBD1 (6 bases). There are 11 residues in the CDR3. CDR1 is SQVTM, CDR2 ANQGSEA, per germline. Trimming removed 6 bases from V and 7 bases from J, with 12 bases in between. The CDR3 loop is CSVGTSVEAFF. DNA for the CDR3: TGCAGCGTAGGGACATCCGTTGAAGCTTTCTTT.

The CDR3: CASSLVHVAASSYNEQFF. The CDR3 nucleotides are TGTGCCAGCAGCTTAGTTCATGTGGCGGCCAGCTCCTACAATGAGCAGTTCTTC. The V call is TRBV11-1, the J call TRBJ2-1; D is unresolved. This CDR3 is 18 amino acids long. Germline CDR1 is SGHAT and CDR2 is FQDESV (reference sequence). Deletions cut 1 base from V and 0 bases from J, with 16 bases between.

The chain has TRBV3-1 and TRBJ1-1; D is perhaps TRBD1 (6 bases). Looked up from germline, CDR1 is LGHDT and CDR2 is YNNKEL (reference sequence). This CDR3 is built from 15 residues. V lost 5 bases to trimming and J lost 4 bases, with 17 bases between them. The CDR3 nucleotides read TGTGCCAGCAGCGCTCGACAAAGGGGGGGCACTGAAGCTTTCTTT. Its protein product is CASSARQRGGTEAFF.

As DNA, the CDR3 is TGCAGTGCTAGAGACCCCGGGACTACGAAAACAGATACGCAGTATTTT. Its protein product is CSARDPGTTKTDTQYF. V is TRBV20-1 and J is TRBJ2-3; 7 bases map to TRBD2. Germline V gives CDR1 DFQATT, CDR2 SNEGSKA (reference sequence). V dropped 0 bases and J dropped 3; count of bases not matched to a gene: 9. The CDR3 sequence is 16 residues long.

The chain carries TRBV7-2 and TRBJ2-1; D is perhaps TRBD2 (5 bases). The CDR3 spans 15 residues. Germline V gene lookup returns CDR1 SGHTA and CDR2 FQGNSA. V gave up 3 bases and J gave up 7 bases, with 16 bases separating them. CDR3 sequence (DNA): TGTGCCAGCAGCTTGCAAACCGGGGTCATGAATGAGCAGTTCTTC. Amino acid sequence: CASSLQTGVMNEQFF.

This sequence joins TRBV5-5 and TRBJ1-1, with D unresolved. CDR1 and CDR2 from the germline V gene are SGHKS and YYEKEE (reference sequence). The CDR3 loop spans 14 amino acids. Trimming took off 0 bases at V and 7 bases at J, with 13 bases between the two ends. CDR3 sequence: CASSLASAEVEAFF. CDR3 nucleotides: TGTGCCAGCAGCTTGGCCTCAGCAGAAGTTGAAGCTTTCTTT. The whole variable domain, filled in from reference TRBV5-5 and TRBJ1-1, reads DAGVTQSPTHLIKTRGQQVTLRCSPISGHKSVSWYQQVLGQGPQFIFQYYEKEERGRGNFPDRFSARQFPNYSSELNVNALLLGDSALYLCASSLASAEVEAFFGQGTRLTVV.

This clonotype showed up just a few times. The genes are TRBV6-1 and TRBJ2-1, with D possibly being TRBD1 (6 bases). From germline, CDR1 is MNHNS and CDR2 SASEGT. Between the trimmed V and J ends, which lost 7 bases and 0 bases, there was a span of 13 bases. The CDR3 is 15 amino acids. This chain's CDR3 is CASNQGPSSYNEQFF. CDR3 nucleotide sequence: TGTGCCAGCAATCAGGGGCCGAGCTCCTACAATGAGCAGTTCTTC.

This chain uses TRBV5-1 with TRBJ2-5, with D possibly being TRBD1 (5 bases). Germline CDR1 is SGHRS and CDR2 is YFSETQ. V lost 0 bases, J lost 5 bases, and 14 bases lay in between. The CDR3 length is 15 residues. CDR3 amino acids: CASSLEGRAPETQYF. The CDR3 coding sequence is TGCGCCAGCAGCTTGGAGGGCAGGGCGCCGGAGACCCAGTACTTC.